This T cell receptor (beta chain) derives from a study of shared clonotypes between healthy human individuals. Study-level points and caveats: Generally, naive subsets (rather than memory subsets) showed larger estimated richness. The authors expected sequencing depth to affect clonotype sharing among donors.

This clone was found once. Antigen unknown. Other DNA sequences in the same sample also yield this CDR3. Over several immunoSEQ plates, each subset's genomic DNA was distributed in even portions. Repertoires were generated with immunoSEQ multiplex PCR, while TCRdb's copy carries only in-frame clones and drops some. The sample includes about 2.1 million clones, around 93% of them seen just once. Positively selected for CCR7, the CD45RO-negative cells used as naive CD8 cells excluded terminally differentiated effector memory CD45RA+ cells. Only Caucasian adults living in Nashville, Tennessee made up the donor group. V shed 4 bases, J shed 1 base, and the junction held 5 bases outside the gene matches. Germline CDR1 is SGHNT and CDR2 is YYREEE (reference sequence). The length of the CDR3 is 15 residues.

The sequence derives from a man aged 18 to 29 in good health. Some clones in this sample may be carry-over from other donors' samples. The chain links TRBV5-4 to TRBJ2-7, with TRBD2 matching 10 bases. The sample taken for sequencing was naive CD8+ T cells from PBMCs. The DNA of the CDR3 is TGTGCCAGCAGCCCCCGGACTAGCGGATCCTACGAGCAGTACTTC. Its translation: CASSPRTSGSYEQYF.